One sample yielded the 19 T cell receptor beta chains listed below, sequenced in a study of blood T cells in healthy people across ages. Primed by a sample-barcoded 5' primer and a J-beta primer mix, a second PCR proceeded for about 7 to 11 cycles. TCRdb reprocessed the 5' RACE reads with MiXCR, giving one entry per CDR3 protein. The repertoire has 700,000 to 900,000 distinct CDR3 sequences, approximately 53% of them found once; the top ten carry roughly 37%. Sequenced: blood. These receptors came from a man older than 75 in good health.

V gene TRBV9 combines with J gene TRBJ2-1; D perhaps matches TRBD2 (5 bases). The germline V gene has CDR1 SGDLS and CDR2 YYNGEE. The V end was cut by 2 bases, the J end by 5 bases, with 14 bases between. This CDR3 has 15 amino acids. The CDR3 is CASSVSSRKDNEQFF. The CDR3 DNA reads TGTGCCAGCAGCGTCTCTAGCAGGAAGGACAATGAGCAGTTCTTC.

This clonotype was observed a few times. The chain has TRBV4-1 and TRBJ2-7; TRBD1 matches 10 bases. V trimming: 3 bases; J trimming: 5 bases; junction bases outside the gene matches: 4. CDR3 size: 14 residues. Germline V gives CDR1 MGHRA, CDR2 YSYEKL. The CDR3 protein is CASSHAGQGDEQYF. CDR3 in DNA: TGCGCCAGCAGCCACGCTGGACAGGGGGACGAGCAGTACTTC.

This clonotype was counted only a few times. The chain has TRBV10-3 and TRBJ1-1, with D perhaps matching TRBD1 (6 bases). The V gene's germline CDR1 is ENHRY and CDR2 SYGVKD. V was cut by 4 bases and J by 6 bases, with 18 bases left in between. CDR3 size: 15 residues. The CDR3 loop is CAISGRLGRGAEAFF. CDR3 nucleotides: TGTGCCATCAGTGGACGTCTCGGCAGGGGCGCTGAAGCTTTCTTT.

This clonotype was seen more than once but under ten times. The V gene is TRBV6-5, the J gene TRBJ2-3; D is uncertain. V was cut by 6 bases and J by 4 bases, with 11 bases left in between. This CDR3 has 13 amino acids. CDR1 is MNHEY and CDR2 is SVGAGI in the germline V gene. The CDR3 nucleotides are TGTGCCAGCAGCCACTCCGTGCCAGATACGCAGTATTTT. It codes for CASSHSVPDTQYF.

CDR3 in amino acids: CASSPSARGFSGYGYTF. The CDR3 nucleotides are TGTGCCAGCTCACCGAGCGCCAGGGGGTTTTCGGGCTATGGCTACACCTTC. The chain couples TRBV18 to TRBJ1-2; 7 bases match TRBD1. Germline CDR1 reads KGHSH; CDR2 reads LQKENI. V shed 3 bases and J 4 bases; nucleotides not matched to a gene: 14. This CDR3 is 17 amino acids long.

This clonotype was observed a handful of times. The V call is TRBV7-2, the J call TRBJ2-3; no clear D. Germline-derived CDR1 and CDR2 are SGHTA and FQGNSA. CDR3 length: 15 amino acids. Trimming cost V 0 bases and J 3 bases, with 10 bases left between them. CDR3 sequence: CASSLARTETDTQYF. The CDR3 nucleotides read TGTGCCAGCAGCTTAGCCCGCACCGAAACAGATACGCAGTATTTT.

This clonotype was picked up many times. The V gene is TRBV9, the J gene TRBJ1-2; D is ambiguous. This CDR3 has 13 residues. Trimming shortened V by 0 bases and J by 6 bases, and 9 bases separated the two germline ends. Germline CDR1 reads SGDLS; CDR2 reads YYNGEE. The CDR3 nucleotides read TGTGCCAGCAGCGTAGGAAAAACGGATGGCTACACCTTC. Protein product: CASSVGKTDGYTF.

The chain carries TRBV3-1 and TRBJ2-6, with D possibly being TRBD1 (5 bases). Trimming left V 1 base short and J 1 base short, with 11 bases between. The CDR3 is made up of 17 amino acids. CDR1 and CDR2 (germline): LGHDT, YNNKEL (reference sequence). The CDR3 coding sequence is TGTGCCAGCAGCCAAGGCAACAGGCTATCTGGGGCCAACGTCCTGACTTTC. Protein sequence: CASSQGNRLSGANVLTF. The full variable domain, its missing parts supplied by reference TRBV3-1 and TRBJ2-6, is DTAVSQTPKYLVTQMGNDKSIKCEQNLGHDTMYWYKQDSKKFLKIMFSYNNKELIINETVPNRFSPKSPDKAHLNLHINSLELGDSAVYFCASSQGNRLSGANVLTFGAGSRLTVL.

This clonotype appeared once. V usage is TRBV7-3 and J usage is TRBJ2-1, with D maybe TRBD2 (8 bases). With the DNA end fitting TRBJ2-7 better, the J assignment may be wrong. The CDR3 runs to 14 residues. Per germline, CDR1 SGHTA and CDR2 FQGTGA. The CDR3, as DNA: TGTGCCAGCAGCTGGGGACTAGGGGGCAATGAGCAGTACTTC. Its translation: CASSWGLGGNEQYF.

The rearrangement joins TRBV6-5 to TRBJ2-7, with a weak D call TRBD1 (6 bases). Germline V lookup: CDR1 MNHEY, CDR2 SVGAGI. This CDR3 spans 14 amino acids. V dropped 5 bases and J dropped 2 bases, with 13 bases sitting between them. DNA for the CDR3: TGTGCCAGCAGTAGGAAGCAGGGGACCTACGAGCAGTACTTC. This encodes CASSRKQGTYEQYF.

This clonotype showed up just a few times. V and J are TRBV11-2 and TRBJ2-7; TRBD2 aligns across 7 bases. This CDR3 contains 15 residues. V shed 4 bases, J shed 2 bases, and the junction held 8 bases outside the gene matches. CDR1 and CDR2 from the germline V gene are SGHAT and FQNNGV. The DNA of the CDR3 is TGTGCCAGCAGCTATCTAGCGGTCTACACCTACGAGCAGTACTTC. It translates to CASSYLAVYTYEQYF.

This chain links TRBV7-8 with TRBJ1-2; maybe TRBD1 (5 bases). CDR1 and CDR2 (germline): SGHVS, FQNEAQ. The CDR3 contains 14 residues. Trimming stripped 4 bases from V and 4 bases from J, with 13 bases between. CDR3 residues: CASSSRGVTYGYTF. CDR3 bases: TGTGCCAGCAGCTCACGAGGGGTGACCTATGGCTACACCTTC. Combining the CDR3 with reference TRBV7-8 and TRBJ1-2 gives the whole variable domain GAGVSQSPRYKVAKRGQDVALRCDPISGHVSLFWYQQALGQGPEFLTYFQNEAQLDKSGLPSDRFFAERPEGSVSTLKIQRTQQEDSAVYLCASSSRGVTYGYTFGSGTRLTVV.

This clonotype was picked up a small number of times. The chain links TRBV6-6 to TRBJ2-7; the D gene is possibly TRBD1 (6 bases). Germline loops: CDR1 MNHNY, CDR2 SVGAGI (reference sequence). This CDR3 comprises 15 residues. The V end lost 5 bases, the J end lost 0 bases, and 14 bases lay between the germline ends. Written as DNA, the CDR3 is TGTGCCAGCAGTCACCTCACAGGGAGCTCCTACGAGCAGTACTTC. Encoded protein: CASSHLTGSSYEQYF.

The sample holds a few counts of this clonotype. The rearrangement uses TRBV13 and TRBJ2-1; 7 bases match TRBD1. CDR3 length: 13 amino acids. V lost 5 bases, J lost 8 bases, and 6 bases stayed unmatched. Germline V CDR1 and CDR2: PRHDT, FYEKMQ (reference sequence). The chain's CDR3 is CASSETGNDEQFF. CDR3 sequence (DNA): TGTGCCAGCAGCGAGACAGGGAATGATGAGCAGTTCTTC.

This chain connects TRBV30 to TRBJ2-2, with D perhaps given as TRBD1 or TRBD2 (6 bases each). This CDR3 has 11 amino acids. CDR1 is GTSNPN, CDR2 SVGIG, per germline (reference sequence). Trimming removed 1 base at V and 15 bases at J, with 12 bases between. CDR3 protein: CAWSGIGGLFF. CDR3 coding DNA: TGTGCCTGGAGTGGGATAGGGGGGTTGTTTTTT.

This chain links TRBV4-2 with TRBJ2-5; TRBD1 or TRBD2 may be the D gene (5 bases each). Per the germline V gene, CDR1 is LGHNA and CDR2 is YNFKEQ. V lost 1 base to trimming and J lost 11 bases, with 20 bases between them. This CDR3 spans 15 amino acids. The CDR3 is CASSQVLRGRGEQYF. CDR3 nucleotides: TGTGCCAGCAGCCAAGTCTTACGGGGACGAGGAGAGCAGTACTTC.

V is TRBV4-1 and J is TRBJ2-1; 14 bases fit TRBD2. With 10 bases clipped from V and 4 bases from J, the junction kept 3 bases outside the gene matches. This CDR3 is 14 amino acids long. Per germline, CDR1 MGHRA and CDR2 YSYEKL. The CDR3 nucleotides are TGCGCCACGGGGACTAGCGGGGGATACAATGAGCAGTTCTTC. Translated, it gives CATGTSGGYNEQFF.

The V call is TRBV5-1, the J call TRBJ2-6; D remains unclear. Trimming removed 0 bases at V and 0 bases at J, with 10 bases between. Germline CDR1 and CDR2: SGHRS and YFSETQ. The CDR3 spans 17 residues. CDR3: CASSLGRTGSGANVLTF. The CDR3, as DNA: TGCGCCAGCAGCTTGGGTCGCACCGGCTCTGGGGCCAACGTCCTGACTTTC.

The rearrangement links TRBV18 to TRBJ1-2; D is perhaps TRBD1 (5 bases). This CDR3 is 14 amino acids long. The germline CDR1 and CDR2 sequences are KGHSH and LQKENI. Trimming removed 6 bases at V and 1 base at J, with 12 bases between. The CDR3 nucleotides read TGTGCCAGCTCGGGGGGACTTGTTAACTATGGCTACACCTTC. Protein sequence: CASSGGLVNYGYTF.